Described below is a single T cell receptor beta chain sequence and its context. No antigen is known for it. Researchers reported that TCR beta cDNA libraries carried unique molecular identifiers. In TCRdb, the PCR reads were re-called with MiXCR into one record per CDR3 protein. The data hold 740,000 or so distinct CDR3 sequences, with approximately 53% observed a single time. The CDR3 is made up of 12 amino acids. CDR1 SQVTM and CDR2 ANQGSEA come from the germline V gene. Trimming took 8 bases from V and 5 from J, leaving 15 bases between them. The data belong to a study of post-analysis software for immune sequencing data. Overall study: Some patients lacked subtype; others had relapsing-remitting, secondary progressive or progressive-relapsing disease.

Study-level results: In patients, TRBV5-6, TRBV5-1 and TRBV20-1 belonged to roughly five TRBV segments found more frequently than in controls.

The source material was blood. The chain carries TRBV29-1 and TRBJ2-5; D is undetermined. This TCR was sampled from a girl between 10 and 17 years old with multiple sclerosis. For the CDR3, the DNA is TGCAGCCAGACCTCATCTAGGGAGACCCAGTACTTC. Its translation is CSQTSSRETQYF.